These 16 T cell receptor beta chains originate from one sample sequenced in a study of blood T cell repertoires in COVID-19. Profiling relied on immunoSEQ multiplex PCR, and the TCRdb table lists in-frame clones only, not all of them. The sample includes 110,000 to 150,000 clones, under 85% of them seen just once. Sequencing was done on a sample of peripheral blood. The receptors derive from a man between 45 and 60 years old with active or convalescent COVID-19.

V gene TRBV9 combines with J gene TRBJ2-1; 8 nucleotides line up with TRBD2. From germline, CDR1 is SGDLS and CDR2 YYNGEE. With V trimmed by 3 bases and J by 5 bases, 7 bases remained unmatched. This CDR3 is 15 amino acids long. CDR3 protein: CASSALAESNNEQFF. The CDR3 nucleotides read TGTGCCAGCAGCGCACTAGCGGAGAGTAACAATGAGCAGTTCTTC. The full variable domain, with the rest looked up from reference TRBV9 and TRBJ2-1, is DSGVTQTPKHLITATGQRVTLRCSPRSGDLSVYWYQQSLDQGLQFLIQYYNGEERAKGNILERFSAQQFPDLHSELNLSSLELGDSALYFCASSALAESNNEQFFGPGTRLTVL.

This chain connects TRBV20-1 to TRBJ1-2; weak D call: TRBD1 (5 bases). Germline-derived CDR1 and CDR2 are DFQATT and SNEGSKA (reference sequence). The CDR3 loop spans 11 amino acids. V dropped 3 bases and J dropped 3 bases, with 5 bases sitting between them. The CDR3 spells CSASRDYGYTF. CDR3 sequence (DNA): TGCAGTGCTAGCAGGGACTATGGCTACACCTTC.

The chain recombines TRBV28 with TRBJ1-1; TRBD1 matches 8 bases. The CDR3 spans 16 residues. Germline-derived CDR1 and CDR2 are MDHEN and SYDVKM. The J segment lost 3 bases and the V segment lost 4 bases, leaving 10 bases of the junction unmatched. CDR3 nucleotides: TGTGCCAGCAGTTCCCCCACAACAGGGGGGGACACTGAAGCTTTCTTT. Its protein product is CASSSPTTGGDTEAFF. The full variable domain, completed using reference TRBV28 and TRBJ1-1, is DVKVTQSSRYLVKRTGEKVFLECVQDMDHENMFWYRQDPGLGLRLIYFSYDVKMKEKGDIPEGYSVSREKKERFSLILESASTNQTSMYLCASSSPTTGGDTEAFFGQGTRLTVV.

Turning to this clone: The same CDR3 can be traced to other DNA sequences in this sample. V gene TRBV19 combines with J gene TRBJ2-7, with TRBD2 as a possible D gene (6 bases). Germline-derived CDR1 and CDR2 are LNHDA and SQIVND (reference sequence). The ends were cut back, 3 bases at V and 4 bases at J, with 7 bases in the middle. CDR3 length equals 12 residues. The CDR3 nucleotides are TGTGCCAGTAGTATCGGGGGATACGAGCAGTACTTC. Its translation is CASSIGGYEQYF.

This sequence joins TRBV6-5 and TRBJ1-2; D unresolved. This CDR3 comprises 16 residues. Between the trimmed V and J ends, which lost 0 bases and 4 bases, there was a span of 15 bases. CDR1 and CDR2 (germline): MNHEY, SVGAGI. CDR3 sequence (DNA): TGTGCCAGCAGTTACTCGATAGAGGGTGATGGCTATGGCTACACCTTC. Translated, it gives CASSYSIEGDGYGYTF.

In its sample, this clone was seen a few times. Here the CDR3 reads CSAINTGELFF. The CDR3 region has the DNA TGCAGTGCTATAAACACCGGGGAGCTGTTTTTT. The chain has TRBV20-1 and TRBJ2-2, with D unresolved. CDR3 length: 11 residues. Germline loops: CDR1 DFQATT, CDR2 SNEGSKA (reference sequence). V was pared by 4 bases and J by 2 bases, with 2 bases between.

The chain links TRBV30 to TRBJ2-3; 7 nucleotides line up with TRBD2. Germline V CDR1 and CDR2: GTSNPN, SVGIG (reference sequence). CDR3 size: 14 residues. The CDR3 DNA sequence: TGTGGGGGTTCTAGCGGCCAGGGCACAGATACGCAGTATTTT. Translated, it gives CGGSSGQGTDTQYF.

The rearrangement uses TRBV7-8 and TRBJ1-2; TRBD1 aligns across 7 bases. The ends lost 0 bases at V and 2 bases at J; junction bases unmatched: 3. This CDR3 region has 15 residues. Per germline, CDR1 SGHVS and CDR2 FQNEAQ. CDR3 bases: TGTGCCAGCAGCTTAGCAGGGGGCGCCAACTATGGCTACACCTTC. Residues: CASSLAGGANYGYTF.

V is TRBV7-9 and J is TRBJ1-1; no reliable D call. Germline V gives CDR1 SEHNR, CDR2 FQNEAQ (reference sequence). This CDR3 spans 12 amino acids. Between the trimmed V and J ends, which lost 2 bases and 5 bases, there was a span of 6 bases. Here the CDR3 DNA reads TGTGCCAGCAGCTTAATCAGGACTGAAGCTTTCTTT. Translating gives CASSLIRTEAFF.

Details on this clone: The junction and the germline gene differ at one end; a read error may be behind it. The rearrangement joins TRBV7-7 to TRBJ2-3; 8 nucleotides align to TRBD2. The germline gives CDR1 SSHAT, CDR2 FNYEAQ (reference sequence). CDR3 length equals 15 residues. The CDR3 protein is CASSLGGEGLDTQYF. CDR3 coding DNA: TGTGCTAGCAGCCTCGGGGGGGAGGGCCTGGATACGCAGTATTTT. The whole variable domain, remainder taken from reference TRBV7-7 and TRBJ2-3, is GAGVSQSPRYKVTKRGQDVTLRCDPISSHATLYWYQQALGQGPEFLTYFNYEAQPDKSGLPSDRFSAERPEGSISTLTIQRTEQRDSAMYRCASSLGGEGLDTQYFGPGTRLTVL.

The J gene is TRBJ1-2, the V gene TRBV28; tentatively, D is TRBD1 (5 bases). Between the trimmed V and J ends, which lost 1 base and 1 base, there was a span of 13 bases. CDR3 size: 16 residues. From germline, CDR1 is MDHEN and CDR2 SYDVKM. The CDR3 DNA sequence: TGTGCCAGCAGTTTATTAAGTGGGGGGGGTAACTATGGCTACACCTTC. Protein sequence: CASSLLSGGGNYGYTF.

The CDR3 DNA reads TGCGCCAGCAGCCCCGGAAGAGGGAATCAGCCCCAGCATTTT. Its protein is CASSPGRGNQPQHF. The chain is built from TRBV5-1 and TRBJ1-5; D remains ambiguous. Deletions cut 4 bases from V and 4 bases from J, with 12 bases between. Germline CDR1 is SGHRS and CDR2 is YFSETQ. The CDR3 has 14 amino acids.

V and J are TRBV14 and TRBJ2-1; D possibly corresponds to TRBD1 (5 bases). Trimming pared 2 bases from V and 7 bases from J, leaving 18 bases between. From germline, CDR1 is SGHDN and CDR2 FVKESK. CDR3 length: 16 amino acids. The CDR3 DNA follows: TGTGCCAGCAGCCAATATACTGGGGCTAGGCCTAATGAGCAGTTCTTC. Protein: CASSQYTGARPNEQFF.

The genes are TRBV2 and TRBJ2-1; 10 nucleotides line up with TRBD2. This CDR3 spans 15 amino acids. V lost 7 bases to trimming and J lost 4 bases; unmatched junction nucleotides: 7. Germline CDR1 SNHLY, CDR2 FYNNEI. Here the CDR3 DNA reads TGTGCCAGCACCCTGCTAGCGGGAGAGTACAATGAGCAGTTCTTC. Translated: CASTLLAGEYNEQFF.

CDR3 region: CASSPGVATNEKLFF. The CDR3 DNA is TGTGCCAGCAGCCCCGGGGTTGCAACTAATGAAAAACTGTTTTTT. This sequence joins TRBV7-9 and TRBJ1-4; D not resolved. This CDR3 comprises 15 residues. V lost 5 bases, J lost 0 bases, and 10 bases lay in between. Germline V CDR1 and CDR2: SEHNR, FQNEAQ (reference sequence).

CDR3 DNA sequence: TGTGCCACCTTAGGTGACGCGGAAGAGACCCAGTACTTC. Its protein product is CATLGDAEETQYF. The rearrangement joins TRBV6-5 to TRBJ2-5; D gene ambiguous. Trimming left V 10 bases short and J 3 bases short, with 15 bases between. This CDR3 comprises 13 residues. CDR1 is MNHEY and CDR2 is SVGAGI in the germline V gene.